This T cell receptor (beta chain) was found in a study of T cell responses to AZD1222 COVID-19 vaccine (dated by TCRdb to about 2021). About the investigation overall: Because spike-specific TCR depth and breadth did not differ between the two schedules, AZD1222 recipients who got a second dose at roughly 4 weeks were pooled with those who got a second dose at roughly 12 weeks. TCR sequencing covered some 250 trial participants: 200 to 220 given two doses of AZD1222 and approximately 25 given two doses of MenACWY control vaccine. Trial participants were enrolled into age subgroups of 18-55, 56-69 and 70-plus years, which contained around 150, 29 and 61 TCR-sequenced participants, respectively.

Reading the germline V gene (reference sequence) gives CDR1 SGHKS and CDR2 YYEKEE. Ends trimmed: V by 0 bases, J by 8 bases; bases unmatched to a gene: 4. From the cysteine through the phenylalanine, the CDR3 covers 14 amino acids. Only the CDR3 DNA stays, 42 bases, in frame from base 1. The CDR3 regions of human TCRbeta chains were subjected to immunosequencing. The authors' pipeline ran thus. Repertoire TCRs were checked for matches against a reference library of SARS-CoV-2-specific TCRs that had been generated using the MIRA antigen-specificity platform. Breadth was defined as the fraction of unique TCRs that were SARS-CoV-2-associated. Depth was defined as the fraction of total T cells that were SARS-CoV-2-associated. Using the MIRA data, each spike-specific TCR was mapped to the spike region that the TCR reacts to and placed in a CD4 or CD8 class. Log10-transformed breadth and depth values were compared by one-way ANOVA with Sidak's multiple comparisons tests. TCRdb re-hosts the immuneACCESS table, in-frame sequences only. Its copies lack some clones; in the studies checked, an unresolved V gene accounts for under half of them, and the cause for the rest is not known. V, J and clone size are taken as reported in that table, and D and trimming were inferred from the DNA itself. In all, the sample holds about 130,000 clones, and roughly 86% of those were seen once. Roughly a tenth of the sample is held by the ten biggest clonotypes.

The paper's findings and limits, for the study overall: The whole spike protein was spanned by vaccine-associated CD4 TCRs, and dominant responses were seen in regions 160-218 and 743-854. The 56-69-year group was small, and its depth increase did not reach significance, likely because of low power. Because no samples from the day 14 peak response were available, repertoires could be characterized only after the peak T cell response. Only a handful of AZD1222 recipients were SARS-CoV-2 seropositive at baseline, limiting conclusions about previously exposed vaccinees. Spike-specific TCR breadth and depth rose significantly after two AZD1222 doses compared with day 0 and with MenACWY recipients. Epitopes outside the regions mutated in the B.1.351 and B.1.1.7 variants were reportedly recognized by nearly half of the unique spike-specific TCRs. Most participants were white British and females outnumbered males, and the authors suggested that clonal diversity may have been underestimated.

Of note for this clone: Its antigen has not been determined. No much larger clone is present one base from it, and per-base qualities are unavailable.

The sample's time point label, decoded: baseline before first vaccination. Vaccinee samples were obtained from the UK trials COV001 and COV002, which included a single-blind randomized controlled phase 2/3 trial of AZD1222 (ChAdOx1 nCoV-19) in healthy adults. For TCRbeta chain sequencing, PBMC samples were collected from trial participants at day 0 and at day 28 after the second dose. This TCR was recovered from an adult in good health. The chain is assembled from TRBV5-5 and TRBJ1-4; TRBD1 lines up with 7 middle nucleotides. The sample was peripheral blood, taken on day 0 of AZD1222 vaccination. The CDR3 in this case is CASSLVGGGEKLFF. DNA sequence: TGTGCCAGCAGCTTGGTAGGGGGCGGGGAAAAACTGTTTTTT.